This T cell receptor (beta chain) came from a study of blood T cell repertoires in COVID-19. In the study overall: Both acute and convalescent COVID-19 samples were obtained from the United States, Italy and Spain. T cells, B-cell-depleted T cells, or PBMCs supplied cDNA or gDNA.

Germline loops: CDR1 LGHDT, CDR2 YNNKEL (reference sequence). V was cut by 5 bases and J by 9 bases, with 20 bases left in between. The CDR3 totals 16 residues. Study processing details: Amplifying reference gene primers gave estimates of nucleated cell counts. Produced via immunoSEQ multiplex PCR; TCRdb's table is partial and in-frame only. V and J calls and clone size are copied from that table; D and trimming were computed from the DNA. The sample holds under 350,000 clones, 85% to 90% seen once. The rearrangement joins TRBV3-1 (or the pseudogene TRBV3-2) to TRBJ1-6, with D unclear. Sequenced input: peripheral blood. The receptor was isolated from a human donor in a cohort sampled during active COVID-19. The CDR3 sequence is CASSSRHPLGGSPLHF. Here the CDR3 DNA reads TGTGCCAGCAGCTCCCGCCACCCGTTAGGAGGTTCACCCCTCCACTTT.